This TCR beta chain was observed in a study of shared clonotypes between healthy human individuals (dated by TCRdb to about 2020). For context, the study as a whole: The cohort included three men and a couple of women between 18 and 49 years of age. To estimate repertoire size and how much clonotype sharing occurs between individuals, the study deeply sequenced the blood TCR repertoires of roughly 5 healthy adults. Different laboratories and diverse techniques were used to prepare libraries and sequence TCR repertoires, to increase sequencing depth and limit assay-specific biases. Leukapheresis yielded between about 0.85 and 9 billion PBMCs per donor. For each donor, CD4 naive and CD4 memory were each given three plates, CD8 naive was given two plates, and CD8 memory was given one plate.

Using the deep immunoSEQ assay, multiplex PCR amplified TCR CDR3 regions from genomic DNA. Genomic DNA extracted from each cell subset was distributed evenly over all wells of several immunoSEQ 96-well plates, and each plate served as one replicate. For sorted subsets, about 0.2 ug genomic DNA, equal to some 30,000 T cell genomes, was loaded into each replicate PCR. The purified libraries were quantified using a Qubit 3.0 fluorometer, sized with a Bioanalyzer 2100, and then quantified again using the KAPA Library Quantification kit. Every immunoSEQ 96-well plate was sequenced on a separate single-read 150-cycle Illumina NextSeq 550 flow cell. As for the authors' bioinformatics: Because only junctional sequences without quality scores were contained in the immunoSEQ output, filtering matching that applied to full-length reads could not be performed. Sequences were annotated with PyIR, a Python wrapper for IgBLAST v1.9, using IMGT germline references to assign V/J genes and CDR3. Reads were removed for weak V/J assignments (E-value above 1e-6), missing CDR3, stop codons, out-of-frame junctions, or ambiguous translated residues. V3J clonotypes were defined as sequences sharing the same inferred V gene, J gene, and CDR3 amino acid sequence. The percentage overlap between two repertoires was calculated by dividing the number of shared unique clonotypes by the size of the smaller repertoire. RTK rarefaction, the Chao1 estimator, and Recon v2.1 estimates of unobserved clonotypes were used to assess repertoire richness. For all TCRbeta clonotypes obtained by the gDNA method from a few donors, generation probabilities were computed with OLGA. Entries here come from immuneACCESS through TCRdb and include only in-frame sequences with V and J called. Some clones fail to appear in such tables; in the studies checked, an unresolved V gene covers under half of the shortfall, and the cause of the remainder is unknown. The DNA was the basis for D and trimming; V, J and clone size are from that table. Counted in this sample were some 1,900,000 clones; about 94% of them appeared once. The ten top clones hold 0.95% to 1.5% of the sample.

Study-wide conclusions, independent of this receptor: Higher generation probabilities were observed for clonotypes shared by all four sorted-subset donors than for non-shared clonotypes. Naive subsets generally had larger estimated clonotype richness than memory subsets. Only blood was sampled, and tissue TCR repertoires likely differ from those in blood. The genetic and exposure-history diversity represented was limited by the small number of donors. Around 5.4% of naive CD4, 3.5% of naive CD8, roughly 2.4% of memory CD4, and 0.4% of memory CD8 clonotypes were shared across several donors. Based on pairwise subsampling, the degree of clonotype sharing among donors was expected to be affected by sequencing depth. Incomplete sequencing was indicated by rarefaction of sorted-subset datasets, despite the large sequencing depth.

With respect to this clone: No cognate antigen has been identified for it. No base quality information exists; no much larger clone differs at one position.

CD8 naive samples were CD45RO-negative cells positively selected for CCR7, giving a CD45RA+CCR7+ population that excluded TemRA cells. The donors were healthy, HIV-negative adults with no recently reported acute infections or vaccinations. Every donor was a Caucasian adult living in Nashville, Tennessee, USA. After blood collection by leukapheresis, PBMCs were isolated using Ficoll-Histopaque density gradient centrifugation and then cryopreserved in the vapor phase of liquid nitrogen. Analytical flow cytometry was used to check the purity and quantity of each magnetically sorted T cell population. Genomic DNA was isolated from each sorted fraction and quantified by UV absorbance on a Nanodrop 2000c. The clonotype was recovered from a man aged 18 to 35 in good health. The sample comprised naive CD8+ T cells sorted from blood. This specimen's cell subset or site label, interpreted: CD45RA+CCR7+.

The CDR3 loop reads CASSLGYNTEAFF. The nucleotides are TGTGCCAGCAGCCTTGGTTATAACACTGAAGCTTTCTTT. The receptor chain draws on TRBV5-6 and TRBJ1-1; there is no confident call for the D gene. V was cut back by 4 bases and J by 2 bases, leaving a gap of 9 bases between them. Sequences SGHDT (CDR1) and YYEEEE (CDR2) are obtained from the germline V gene. The CDR3 starts with the cysteine, ends with the phenylalanine, and has 13 residues. Only the CDR3 portion is preserved as DNA: 39 bases, with reading frame beginning at the first base.